The TCR beta chain described here comes from a study of blood T cells in healthy people across ages. The CDR3 runs to 15 residues. V was clipped by 5 bases and J by 0 bases, with 14 bases between them. Germline CDR1 and CDR2: SGHTA and FQGNSA. This clonotype was recorded at least ten times. The antigen is undetermined. Combining a sample-barcoded 5' primer with a J-beta primer mix, a second PCR ran for about 7 to 11 cycles. TCRdb independently ran MiXCR on the 5' RACE reads; one entry per CDR3 protein. The sample lists about 590,000 distinct CDR3 sequences, about 30% seen once, with roughly 14% in the top ten. Every donor contributed around 10 milliliters of peripheral blood by blood draw. Overall study results and limits: The CMV status of each donor remained undetermined, and this could have confounded shifts in expanded clonotypes. Estimated diversity, derived from one million T cells, was regarded as an underestimate.

What was sequenced was blood. The sequence was obtained from a woman of 80 years or more in good health. The chain employs TRBV7-2 and TRBJ2-7; tentatively, D is TRBD1 (6 bases). The CDR3 DNA reads as TGTGCCAGCAGCCAGGACAGCGTTCTCTCCTACGAGCAGTACTTC. Encoded protein: CASSQDSVLSYEQYF.